Below are 15 T cell receptor beta chains sequenced from a single sample in a study of neurological immune-mediated disorders. In TCRdb, the 5' RACE reads were re-called with MiXCR into one record per CDR3 protein. The profile shows more than 75,000 distinct CDR3 sequences, around a tenth of them singletons. The sample consisted of PBMCs. Receptors originate from a middle-aged man in good health.

Ten or more counts support this clonotype. CDR3: CASRPAGTGWTQYF. CDR3 coding DNA: TGTGCCAGCAGGCCGGCGGGGACAGGGTGGACCCAGTACTTC. The rearrangement uses TRBV6-1 and TRBJ2-5; 9 nucleotides align to TRBD1. CDR1 is MNHNS and CDR2 is SASEGT in the germline V gene. The V gene end was trimmed by 6 bases and the J gene end by 7 bases; junction bases not matched to a gene: 9. This CDR3 region has 14 residues.

The sample holds many counts of this clonotype. The chain links TRBV6-1 to TRBJ1-5; 11 nucleotides line up with TRBD1. Germline loops: CDR1 MNHNS, CDR2 SASEGT. J was trimmed by 1 base and V by 4 bases; bases with no gene match: 9. CDR3 length: 18 residues. The DNA of the CDR3 is TGTGCCAGCAGTGTTATCCCCGGGACAGGGGGGAGCAATCAGCCCCAGCATTTT. Its protein product is CASSVIPGTGGSNQPQHF.

On this clonotype: This could be a read error, since a much larger clone is one nucleotide away. The rearrangement links TRBV7-9 to TRBJ2-1, with 14 bases matching TRBD2. Germline values: CDR1 SEHNR, CDR2 FQNEAQ (reference sequence). The CDR3 runs to 22 residues. The CDR3 region has the DNA TGTGCCAGCAGCTTAGCTCCTGGACAGGGACTAGCGGGAGCTTGGTCCTGCAATGAGCAGTTCTTC. This codes for CASSLAPGQGLAGAWSCNEQFF.

This clonotype appeared many times. CDR3 loop: CSARDQGGGGSSYEQYF. The CDR3 DNA sequence: TGCAGTGCTAGAGATCAAGGGGGCGGGGGGAGCTCCTACGAGCAGTACTTC. The gene calls are TRBV20-1 and TRBJ2-7, with D possibly being TRBD2 (8 bases). CDR1 is DFQATT and CDR2 is SNEGSKA in the germline V gene (reference sequence). V was trimmed by 0 bases and J by 0 bases, leaving 18 bases between them. The CDR3 spans 17 residues.

This clonotype was observed many times. The CDR3 bases are TGTGCCAGCAGTTCTCGGACAGGGGCGTTGAACACTGAAGCTTTCTTT. Translated: CASSSRTGALNTEAFF. The chain links TRBV12-3 or TRBV12-4 to TRBJ1-1; 9 bases align to TRBD1. The V and J ends lost 4 bases and 0 bases, in that order; junction bases with no gene match: 6. This CDR3 is 16 amino acids long.

This clonotype was detected ten times or more. CDR3 nucleotide sequence: TGTGCCAGCGCGGAGGTTTACGAGCAGTACTTC. Translating it yields CASAEVYEQYF. This chain connects TRBV7-2 to TRBJ2-7; tentative D call: TRBD2 (5 bases). There are 11 residues in the CDR3. Germline V gene data show CDR1 as SGHTA and CDR2 as FQGNSA. V was shortened by 8 bases and J by 4 bases, with 9 bases between the two germline ends.

The sample holds many counts of this clonotype. The chain employs TRBV7-2 and TRBJ2-1; D uncertain. Looked up from germline, CDR1 is SGHTA and CDR2 is FQGNSA. Trimming left V 4 bases short and J 0 bases short, with 4 bases between. This CDR3 is built from 13 residues. Here the CDR3 DNA reads TGTGCCAGCAGCTGGGACTCCTACAATGAGCAGTTCTTC. Protein sequence: CASSWDSYNEQFF.

This clonotype was found many times. The chain recombines TRBV6-4 with TRBJ2-3; 7 nucleotides line up with TRBD2. CDR1 is MRHNA and CDR2 is SNTAGT in the germline V gene. V lost 3 bases to trimming and J lost 3 bases; unmatched junction nucleotides: 3. The CDR3 is made up of 14 amino acids. Written as DNA, the CDR3 is TGTGCCAGCAGTGATAGAGCGGGGACAGATACGCAGTATTTT. Protein: CASSDRAGTDTQYF.

This clonotype was found many times. The rearrangement joins TRBV7-9 to TRBJ2-1; D is perhaps TRBD1 (5 bases). The CDR3 has 12 residues. V was trimmed by 1 base and J by 8 bases, leaving 6 bases between them. Germline CDR1 reads SEHNR; CDR2 reads FQNEAQ (reference sequence). CDR3 bases: TGTGCCAGCAGCTTAGAGGGGTATGAGCAGTTCTTC. Translation: CASSLEGYEQFF.

This clonotype was detected many times. The chain carries TRBV11-2 and TRBJ2-1; weak D call: TRBD2 (5 bases). V lost 2 bases, J lost 7 bases, and 18 bases lay in between. This CDR3 is 16 amino acids long. Looked up from germline, CDR1 is SGHAT and CDR2 is FQNNGV. The CDR3 here is CASSLLRGPFMNEQFF. The CDR3, as DNA: TGTGCCAGCAGCTTATTGAGAGGGCCATTTATGAATGAGCAGTTCTTC.

At least ten counts were recorded for this clonotype. The chain joins TRBV2 to TRBJ1-4; TRBD1 aligns across 10 bases. This CDR3 comprises 14 residues. The germline CDR1 and CDR2 sequences are SNHLY and FYNNEI. V gave up 6 bases and J gave up 12 bases; unmatched junction bases: 10. CDR3 sequence: CASSQGQGLRELFF. The CDR3 bases are TGTGCCAGCAGCCAGGGACAGGGGCTGAGGGAACTGTTTTTT.

This clonotype was observed at least ten times. The chain is built from TRBV9 and TRBJ2-5; 8 bases map to TRBD2. J gave up 1 base and V 0 bases, and 5 bases lay outside the gene matches. This CDR3 contains 16 residues. Germline V CDR1 and CDR2: SGDLS, YYNGEE. This CDR3 reads CASSVDPLAGQETQYF. For the CDR3, the DNA is TGTGCCAGCAGCGTAGACCCCCTAGCGGGCCAAGAGACCCAGTACTTC.

This clonotype showed up many times. V and J are TRBV28 and TRBJ1-1; D ambiguous. The CDR3 is made up of 12 amino acids. V was pared by 6 bases and J by 8 bases, with 13 bases between. Germline V gene data show CDR1 as MDHEN and CDR2 as SYDVKM. The CDR3 region is CASSLSWIEAFF. The CDR3 DNA reads as TGTGCCAGCAGCCTCTCGTGGATCGAAGCTTTCTTT.

The table lists this clonotype with many counts. The genes are TRBV18 and TRBJ2-5; no definite D call. Trimming took 2 bases from V and 7 from J, leaving 11 bases between them. The V gene's germline CDR1 is KGHSH and CDR2 LQKENI. There are 13 residues in the CDR3. The CDR3 loop reads CASSPWLVWTQYF. CDR3 coding DNA: TGTGCCAGCTCACCATGGTTAGTGTGGACCCAGTACTTC.

This clonotype was recorded at least ten times. The V and J genes are TRBV27 and TRBJ2-7, with no clear D. Germline V lookup: CDR1 MNHEY, CDR2 SMNVEV (reference sequence). The V and J ends lost 6 bases and 7 bases respectively, with 10 bases between them. The CDR3 runs 11 residues. The CDR3 coding sequence is TGTGCCAGCAGATCTGCCGGGGAGCAGTACTTC. It encodes CASRSAGEQYF.